The 9 T cell receptor beta chains presented below share a single source sample, sequenced in a study of identical twins. MiXCR, applied by TCRdb to the 5' RACE reads, yields one record per CDR3 protein. The sample consists of some 690,000 distinct CDR3 sequences, over 20% of them appearing once. The data were also submitted as part of a second study, on T cells expressing NK-cell markers.

Source material: PBMCs. These receptors were obtained from a woman aged 18-35 years in good health.

This clonotype appeared a few times. The chain combines TRBV7-2 with TRBJ1-5; D is unclear. Deletions cut 6 bases from V and 0 bases from J, with 12 bases between. The CDR3 covers 15 residues. From germline, CDR1 is SGHTA and CDR2 FQGNSA. CDR3: CASRYGPSSNQPQHF. CDR3 bases: TGTGCCAGCAGATATGGGCCATCTAGCAATCAGCCCCAGCATTTT.

The chain employs TRBV6-5 and TRBJ2-1; 9 positions match TRBD1. Losses at the gene ends were 0 bases for V and 2 bases for J; bases not matched to a gene: 8. The CDR3 consists of 18 residues. The germline V gene has CDR1 MNHEY and CDR2 SVGAGI. CDR3 residues: CASSYSDRGIGAYNEQFF. The DNA for the CDR3 is TGTGCCAGCAGTTACTCGGACAGGGGCATCGGGGCCTACAATGAGCAGTTCTTC.

The sample holds many counts of this clonotype. The chain recombines TRBV20-1 with TRBJ2-7, with TRBD1 identical over 10 bases. Germline CDR1 DFQATT, CDR2 SNEGSKA (reference sequence). With V trimmed by 5 bases and J by 2 bases, 3 bases remained unmatched. The CDR3 is 13 amino acids. In DNA, the CDR3 is TGCAGTGCTCGGACAGGGGGTACCTACGAGCAGTACTTC. This encodes CSARTGGTYEQYF.

This chain connects TRBV7-9 to TRBJ2-7, with 7 bases fitting TRBD1. The CDR3 consists of 12 residues. Germline V CDR1 and CDR2: SEHNR, FQNEAQ (reference sequence). Trimming at V came to 6 bases and at J to 7 bases, leaving 6 bases not matched to a gene. The CDR3 loop reads CASSLTGWEQYF. CDR3 nucleotide sequence: TGTGCCAGCAGTTTGACAGGGTGGGAGCAGTACTTC. Supplemented by reference TRBV7-9 and TRBJ2-7, the full variable domain reads DTGVSQNPRHKITKRGQNVTFRCDPISEHNRLYWYRQTLGQGPEFLTYFQNEAQLEKSRLLSDRFSAERPKGSFSTLEIQRTEQGDSAMYLCASSLTGWEQYFGPGTRLTVT.

The rearrangement links TRBV15 to TRBJ2-1, with 8 bases matching TRBD2. Germline CDR1 LNHNV, CDR2 YYDKDF (reference sequence). The CDR3 length is 16 residues. The V segment lost 1 base and the J segment 5 bases; nucleotides outside the gene matches: 7. CDR3 loop: CATSRGLTGGHNEQFF. Here the CDR3 DNA reads TGTGCCACCAGCAGAGGATTGACGGGGGGGCACAATGAGCAGTTCTTC.

This clonotype has a count of ten or more. CDR3 nucleotide sequence: TGTGCCAGCAGCTTGGGTCCCCGACAGGGGGCTAATGAGCAGTTCTTC. As protein: CASSLGPRQGANEQFF. V and J are TRBV5-5 and TRBJ2-1; 10 bases are a match to TRBD1. The CDR3 extends over 16 amino acids. Germline CDR1 and CDR2: SGHKS and YYEKEE (reference sequence). V was pared by 0 bases and J by 7 bases, with 7 bases of the junction left unmatched.

This clonotype has a handful of counts. The rearrangement links TRBV19 to TRBJ2-1; 10 nucleotides line up with TRBD2. Germline V CDR1 and CDR2: LNHDA, SQIVND (reference sequence). Germline trimming cut 7 bases from V and 13 bases from J; bases unmatched to any gene: 10. This CDR3 has 13 residues. In DNA form, the CDR3 reads TGTGCCAGTACTTTAGCTAGCGGGAGTGATCAGTTCTTC. Its translation: CASTLASGSDQFF.

The CDR3 loop reads CASGYSGTGNTEAFF. The CDR3 DNA sequence: TGCGCCAGCGGATATTCCGGGACAGGGAACACTGAAGCTTTCTTT. This chain joins TRBV5-1 and TRBJ1-1, with 8 bases matching TRBD1. J was trimmed by 1 base and V by 7 bases; bases with no gene match: 9. The germline gives CDR1 SGHRS, CDR2 YFSETQ. The CDR3 is made up of 15 amino acids. The entire variable domain, with the rest obtained from reference TRBV5-1 and TRBJ1-1, is as follows: KAGVTQTPRYLIKTRGQQVTLSCSPISGHRSVSWYQQTPGQGLQFLFEYFSETQRNKGNFPGRFSGRQFSNSRSEMNVSTLELGDSALYLCASGYSGTGNTEAFFGQGTRLTVV.

The genes are TRBV20-1 and TRBJ2-3, with D possibly TRBD2 on 6 matching bases. This CDR3 region has 13 residues. The germline V gene encodes CDR1 DFQATT and CDR2 SNEGSKA (reference sequence). The ends were cut back, 2 bases at V and 2 bases at J, with 8 bases in the middle. The CDR3: CSARRRDTDTQYF. DNA for the CDR3: TGCAGTGCTAGACGGCGGGACACAGATACGCAGTATTTT.